These 4 T cell receptor beta chains share one sample of origin, sequenced in a study of blood T cell repertoires in COVID-19. The protocol was immunoSEQ multiplex PCR, while the TCRdb copy is restricted to in-frame clones and leaves out a portion. The data show approximately 150,000 clones, over 70% seen once. Material for sequencing was PBMCs or T cells enriched from blood (not recorded which). The receptors derive from a man between 70 and 80 years old who had been exposed to COVID-19.

V usage is TRBV19 and J usage is TRBJ2-5; 11 nucleotides align to TRBD2. CDR3 size: 14 residues. J gave up 1 base and V 6 bases, and 1 base lay outside the gene matches. The germline V gene has CDR1 LNHDA and CDR2 SQIVND (reference sequence). The CDR3 region is CASRTSGIQETQYF. The CDR3 DNA reads as TGTGCCAGTAGGACTAGCGGGATCCAAGAGACCCAGTACTTC.

The chain combines TRBV5-1 with TRBJ1-3; no definite D call. Per germline, CDR1 SGHRS and CDR2 YFSETQ. Trimming stripped 2 bases from V and 0 bases from J, with 12 bases between. The CDR3 totals 16 residues. The DNA for the CDR3 is TGCGCCAGCAGCTTTAGTGCACAGTACTCTGGAAACACCATATATTTT. Residues: CASSFSAQYSGNTIYF.

This chain connects TRBV9 to TRBJ2-7, with 8 bases identical to TRBD1. The CDR3 is made up of 14 amino acids. V dropped 0 bases and J dropped 6; count of bases not matched to a gene: 5. Per germline, CDR1 SGDLS and CDR2 YYNGEE. The CDR3: CASSVARTGSEQYF. The CDR3 DNA sequence: TGTGCCAGCAGCGTAGCGCGGACAGGGTCCGAGCAGTACTTC.

J is TRBJ2-4 and V is TRBV27; possible D gene TRBD2, 6 bases. The CDR3 spans 16 residues. Germline CDR1 and CDR2: MNHEY and SMNVEV (reference sequence). Trimming took 2 bases from V and 0 from J, leaving 11 bases between them. The CDR3 sequence: CASSLKGGLAKNIQYF. The CDR3 nucleotides are TGTGCCAGCAGTTTAAAGGGAGGATTAGCCAAAAACATTCAGTACTTC.